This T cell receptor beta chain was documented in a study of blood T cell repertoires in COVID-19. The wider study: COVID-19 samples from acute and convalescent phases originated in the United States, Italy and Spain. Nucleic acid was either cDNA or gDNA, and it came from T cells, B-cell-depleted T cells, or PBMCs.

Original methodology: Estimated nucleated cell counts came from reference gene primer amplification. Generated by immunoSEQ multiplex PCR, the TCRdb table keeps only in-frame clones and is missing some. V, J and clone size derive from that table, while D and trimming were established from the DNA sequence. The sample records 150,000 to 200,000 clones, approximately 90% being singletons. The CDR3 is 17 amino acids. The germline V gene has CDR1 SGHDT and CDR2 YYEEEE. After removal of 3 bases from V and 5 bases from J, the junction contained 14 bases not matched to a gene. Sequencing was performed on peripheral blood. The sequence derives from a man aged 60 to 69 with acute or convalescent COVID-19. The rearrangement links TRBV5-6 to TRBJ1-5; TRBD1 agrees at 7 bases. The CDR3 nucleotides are TGTGCCAGCAGCTCTTATACACAAGACAGGGCCTATCAGCCCCAGCATTTT. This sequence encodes CASSSYTQDRAYQPQHF.